This record looks at one T cell receptor beta chain sequence and its context. This clonotype was seen a few times. What antigen it recognizes has not been identified. No base qualities exist here, and no much larger clone lies one base off it. The germline V gene encodes CDR1 DFQATT and CDR2 SNEGSKA (reference sequence). From the cysteine through the phenylalanine, the CDR3 covers 15 amino acids. The retained sequence is limited to the CDR3, 45 bases, with the frame set at the first base. Trimmed from V: 4 bases; trimmed from J: 5 bases; junction bases lacking a gene match: 8. The time point label, as the study defines it: pre-sensitization, week 0. In the paper's terms, the treatment or condition label means: therapeutic diphenylcyclopropenone sensitization with weekly scalp DPC. At every patch-test visit, the blood draw took place before the patch test was put on. Patients were considered eligible if aged 18 to 70, diagnosed with alopecia and deemed suitable for DPC therapy, and patients were excluded if pregnant. Unfractionated whole blood was collected in Tempus Blood RNA tubes, and total RNA was extracted from that blood.

This record comes from a study of human T cells and chemical hapten exposure (dated by TCRdb to the early 2020s). Describing the broader study: For sensitization, 2% DPC in acetone was applied to a roughly 2 cm by roughly 2 cm area of upper inner arm skin. Patients additionally received weekly therapeutic DPC doses to the scalp throughout the approximately 25-week study period. Patch testing was performed on the upper back with Finn chambers containing 0.01% DPC, and the patch tests were scored after 6 days according to International Contact Dermatitis Research Group standards. Most of the patients in the cohort were female, and the cohort covered alopecia areata with under or over 50% scalp involvement, alopecia totalis and alopecia universalis. The libraries were sequenced as a pool, and the TCR yield per sample differed mostly because of small variations in library volumes within the pool. In alopecia patients, the study followed how the peripheral blood TCR repertoire changed in vivo over primary and secondary sensitization to diphenylcyclopropenone (DPC), a hapten. Blood samples were taken from patients before sensitization (week 0) and at 2, 6 and about 24 weeks after DPC sensitization. About 30 alopecia patients provided blood for TCR sequencing at one to four time points (pre-sensitization, 2, 6 and 24 weeks).

Library preparation used RACE. The sequencer listed for this sample is NextSeq 500. Library preparation attached unique molecular identifiers to individual cDNA molecules for quantitative, reproducible TCR counting. Each blood RNA sample was used to sequence both TCR alpha and TCR beta chains. In the original analysis: Samples had a median of roughly 87,000 TCRs, with a range from roughly 23,224 to 750,000. V, J and CDR3 annotation of the TCR reads was performed with the Decombinator software suite. For PS versus PT1 abundance plots, all samples were subsampled to the same number of TCRs (28,000). Expanded TCRs were defined as absent before sensitization and observed at least eight times at the 2-week time point. TCRdb redid the processing of the public reads, applying fastp at Q25 and MiXCR, and retained in-frame beta chains. Each record represents a unique CDR3 protein, reported with the most common genes and DNA among its rows. TCRdb's processing, not the authors', yielded these V and J calls. Recorded for this sample are 150,000 to 200,000 distinct CDR3 sequences; about 31% of them occurred a single time. The ten largest clones capture 2.9% of the sample.

What the research found in general, with its limitations: Significantly more large CDR3 similarity clusters were formed by expanded TCRs than by pre-sensitization or healthy control sets, consistent with antigen-driven responses. DPC sensitization did not change how many TCRs were above 1 in 1000 frequency, and no evidence was found of alterations in global repertoire structure. After repeated subsampling, the strength of the expansion versus patch-test correlation and the threshold at which it became significant changed. Patch test score correlated positively with the number of PT1 expanded TCRs, reaching significance at thresholds 8, 16 and 32 but not at 4. All patients had alopecia, a presumed autoimmune disease, so their immune response might differ from that of healthy individuals.

The receptor chain draws on TRBV20-1 and TRBJ2-3; TRBD2 lines up with 11 middle nucleotides. This TCR was sampled from a woman aged 30 to 39 with alopecia areata. Some clones in this sample may be carry-over from other donors' samples. The source material was whole blood, sampled in connection with sensitization to the hapten diphenylcyclopropenone (DPC). The sequence in DNA is TGCAGTGCTAACCGTCTAGCGGGAGGCAGAGATACGCAGTATTTT. Its protein product is CSANRLAGGRDTQYF.